A selection of T cell receptor beta chains follows, all from one sample in a study of T cell repertoires in cytomegalovirus infection. Antigen specificity for these receptors is unknown. TCRdb redid the calling of the reads with MiXCR, one entry per CDR3 protein. The sample includes about 740,000 distinct CDR3 sequences, about 33% seen only once; the top ten take 15% to 20%. This sample comprised cultured PBMCs, obtained from culture after CMV antigen stimulation. The receptors originated from a human donor in good health (CMV status not recorded). Some clones in this sample may be carry-over from other donors' samples. CDR3s include the opening cysteine and the closing phenylalanine or tryptophan. The D gene is left open where the match is weak. Size values are once, few and many counts, or a class for expanded clones, and some rows have none.

V gene	D gene	J gene	clone size	CDR3 DNA	CDR3 protein
TRBV10-3	TRBD1	TRBJ1-5	few	TGTGCCATCAGCCCAGACAGGGTCCTCAATCAGCCCCAGCATTTT	CAISPDRVLNQPQHF
TRBV7-9	-	TRBJ2-6	-	TGTGCCAGCAGCTCCGGACAGTCTGGGGCCAACGTCCTGACTTTC	CASSSGQSGANVLTF
TRBV7-9	TRBD1	TRBJ2-1	few	TGTGCCAGCAGCCTACCGGGACAGGGGGTCAATGAGCAGTTCTTC	CASSLPGQGVNEQFF
TRBV19	-	TRBJ2-1	-	TGTGCCAGTAGTAGTAGTGGGGGCATCTACAATGAGCAGTTCTTC	CASSSSGGIYNEQFF
TRBV11-1	-	TRBJ2-3	few	TGTGCCAGCAGCTTAGCGCGGGTTCGGGCAGATACGCAGTATTTT	CASSLARVRADTQYF
TRBV12-3/TRBV12-4	-	TRBJ1-2	-	TGTGCCAGCAGGAGTCTAGGGGGTGGGGGCTACACCTTC	CASRSLGGGGYTF
TRBV20-1	TRBD2	TRBJ2-3	-	TGCAGTGCTGGAGCCGGGACTAGCGGGAGAGATACGCAGTATTTT	CSAGAGTSGRDTQYF
TRBV7-9	TRBD2	TRBJ2-1	many	TGTGCCAGCAGCTCATTCATAGCGGGAGAGTACAATGAGCAGTTCTTC	CASSSFIAGEYNEQFF
TRBV7-2	TRBD2	TRBJ2-3	many	TGTGCCAGCAGCTCCAAGCGGGAGACGACAGATACGCAGTATTTT	CASSSKRETTDTQYF
TRBV2	-	TRBJ2-2	few	TGTGCCAGCAGTGGTACAGGGTTTGCCGGGGAGCTGTTTTTT	CASSGTGFAGELFF
TRBV20-1	-	TRBJ1-6	-	TGCAGTGCTAGAGATCAAGATTCACCCCTCCACTTT	CSARDQDSPLHF
TRBV20-1	-	TRBJ2-5	-	TGCAGTGCTTACCGGGGATACCAAGAGACCCAGTACTTC	CSAYRGYQETQYF
TRBV15	-	TRBJ2-7	few	TGTGCCACCAGGACCTGGGACTCCTACGAGCAGTACTTC	CATRTWDSYEQYF
TRBV28	-	TRBJ2-3	few	TGTGCCAGCAGTCTCCGAGGGGATGCTACGAAATTCACAGATACGCAGTATTTT	CASSLRGDATKFTDTQYF
TRBV28	-	TRBJ1-1	-	TGTGCCACTAGGGACACTGAAGCTTTCTTT	CATRDTEAFF
TRBV29-1	-	TRBJ1-1	-	TGCAGCTCCTCGGGGGGAGGGGACACTGAAGCTTTCTTT	CSSSGGGDTEAFF
TRBV7-2	-	TRBJ1-6	many	TGTGCCAGCAGCTTGGAAATCCCGGATCTAGGCTCACCCCTCCACTTT	CASSLEIPDLGSPLHF
TRBV6-1	-	TRBJ2-5	once	TGTGCCAGCAGTTTTGGGACTCGTCAGTACTTC	CASSFGTRQYF
TRBV7-8	-	TRBJ1-5	many	TGTGCCAGCAGCTTAGTGGTCAGGCAATGGGACTGGGGCAATCAGCCCCAGCATTTT	CASSLVVRQWDWGNQPQHF
TRBV4-1	TRBD1	TRBJ2-1	-	TGCGCCAGCAGCCCCCTTCCTGGACAGGGAGGGTTCTTC	CASSPLPGQGGFF
TRBV4-3	-	TRBJ1-1	-	TGCGCCAGCAGCCAAGATTCAACAGAACAAATGAACACTGAAGCTTTCTTT	CASSQDSTEQMNTEAFF
TRBV7-2	-	TRBJ2-1	many	TGTGCCAGCAGCTTAGAATGGCGGCCGTACTCCTACAATGAGCAGTTCTTC	CASSLEWRPYSYNEQFF
TRBV6-5	-	TRBJ2-3	-	TGTGCCAGCAGTTACCAATTGCAGGGCACAGATACGCAGTATTTT	CASSYQLQGTDTQYF
TRBV7-6	-	TRBJ1-3	many	TGTGCCAGCAGCTTTGAACATACTGGAAACACCATATATTTT	CASSFEHTGNTIYF
TRBV7-2	TRBD2	TRBJ2-7	many	TGTGCCAGCAGCCTAGGCGGGGCTAGCGGGATCGAGCAGTACTTC	CASSLGGASGIEQYF
TRBV7-2	-	TRBJ2-5	many	TGTGCCAGCAGCAACTCTGTTCTGGAGACCCAGTACTTC	CASSNSVLETQYF
TRBV28	TRBD2	TRBJ2-1	few	TGTGCCAGCACAAAGCGGGGGGTTTGGAATGAGCAGTTCTTC	CASTKRGVWNEQFF
TRBV6-4	TRBD1	TRBJ2-3	-	TGTGCCAGCAGTCGGACAGGGATAGATACGCAGTATTTT	CASSRTGIDTQYF
TRBV10-3	TRBD1	TRBJ1-1	few	TGTGCCATCAGTGGGGACAGACTAGACATGAACACTGAAGCTTTCTTT	CAISGDRLDMNTEAFF
TRBV4-1	-	TRBJ2-1	-	TGCGCCAGCAGCCCACGGACCCTTCGATACAATGAGCAGTTCTTC	CASSPRTLRYNEQFF
TRBV19	-	TRBJ2-1	few	TGTGCCAGTATCTATAGCGGAGGACCCTACAATGAGCAGTTCTTC	CASIYSGGPYNEQFF
TRBV7-9	TRBD2	TRBJ2-7	few	TGTGCCAGCAGTCCCCCTATCGGACTAGCAGTTTACGAGCAGTACTTC	CASSPPIGLAVYEQYF
TRBV7-8	-	TRBJ2-3	few	TGTGCCAGCAGCCAGGAACCAAGCGCAGATACGCAGTATTTT	CASSQEPSADTQYF
TRBV28	-	TRBJ1-2	few	TGTGCCAGCAGTTTTTTGGATACCCTGGGCTACACCTTC	CASSFLDTLGYTF
TRBV7-2	-	TRBJ2-3	-	TGTGCCAGCAGCTTAGCGGTGGGCGTGGCAGATACGCAGTATTTT	CASSLAVGVADTQYF
TRBV2	-	TRBJ1-3	-	TGTGCCAGCAACTTCGGCAGGGTGGCCGGAAACACCATATATTTT	CASNFGRVAGNTIYF
TRBV6-1	-	TRBJ2-1	few	TGTGCCAGCGACAACTCCGGGACAAATAATGAGCAGTTCTTC	CASDNSGTNNEQFF
TRBV20-1	TRBD2	TRBJ2-7	-	TGCAGTGCTAATGGGGTAGCGGGGGCCTACGAGCAGTACTTC	CSANGVAGAYEQYF
TRBV20-1	-	TRBJ2-2	-	TGCAGTGCTAGGCCTCTAGCGACCGGGGAGCTGTTTTTT	CSARPLATGELFF
TRBV6-6	-	TRBJ1-5	few	TGTGCCAGCAGTTACTCGAGTTCCTCCCGGGGGCCCCAGCATTTT	CASSYSSSSRGPQHF
TRBV6-1	-	TRBJ1-1	-	TGTGCCAGCAGTGAAGTAGGGTATTCGGACACTGAAGCTTTCTTT	CASSEVGYSDTEAFF
TRBV19	-	TRBJ2-7	few	TGTGCCAGTAGTCCGTATACCGGGCCGAGTCCCTACGAGCAGTACTTC	CASSPYTGPSPYEQYF
TRBV2	-	TRBJ1-1	-	TGTGCCAGCCGGGGCATCAGTAGCACTGAAGCTTTCTTT	CASRGISSTEAFF
TRBV11-2	TRBD2	TRBJ2-1	-	TGTGCCAGCAGCCCATGGGGGGGTGAGTCCCACAATGAGCAGTTCTTC	CASSPWGGESHNEQFF
TRBV7-9	-	TRBJ2-7	few	TGTGCCAGCAGCCGCCCGGACTCCTTATACGAGCAGTACTTC	CASSRPDSLYEQYF
TRBV7-9	-	TRBJ2-1	once	TGTGCCAGCAGCTTAGTTAGCGTCGGAGAGCAGTTCTTC	CASSLVSVGEQFF
TRBV6-1	-	TRBJ2-7	-	TGTGCCAGCAGTACCCGGCGTTGGGACGTCCTGAGCTCCTACGAGCAGTACTTC	CASSTRRWDVLSSYEQYF
TRBV24-1	-	TRBJ1-1	few	TGTGCCACCAGTGATCCTCTCGGGTGGAGGAGGGGAGGTGAAGCTTTCTTT	CATSDPLGWRRGGEAFF
TRBV5-5	-	TRBJ1-3	-	TGTGCCAGCAGCTTGATGCCGTCCTCTGGAAACACCATATATTTT	CASSLMPSSGNTIYF
TRBV6-8	TRBD1	TRBJ1-2	-	TGTGCCAGCACTTTGACAGGGAACTATGGCTACACCTTC	CASTLTGNYGYTF
TRBV11-2	TRBD1	TRBJ2-2	few	TGTGCCAGCAGCCCGCAGGGGGCCGGGGAGCTGTTTTTT	CASSPQGAGELFF
TRBV6-5	-	TRBJ1-6	many	TGTGCCAGCAGTTACTCCTGGGCCGGTAATTCACCCCTCCACTTT	CASSYSWAGNSPLHF
TRBV20-1	TRBD1	TRBJ1-6	-	TGCAGTGGGGCAGGGGGCGTGAATTCACCCCTCCACTTT	CSGAGGVNSPLHF